The clone carrying this TCR beta chain occurred many times. This sample was included in a study of prognosis after radiotherapy for stage I lung cancer. The length of the CDR3 is 16 residues. After removal of 6 bases from V and 4 bases from J, the junction contained 9 bases not matched to a gene. Germline V gene data show CDR1 as MNHNS and CDR2 as SASEGT. The authors amplified TCR beta CDR3 from genomic DNA using two-round multiplex PCR. First-round PCR used primers specific to each TRBV and TRBJ gene. In TCRdb, the multiplex PCR reads were re-called with MiXCR into one record per CDR3 protein. The sample has more than 30,000 distinct CDR3 sequences, around 43% seen once; the top ten hold less than 20%.

The rearrangement uses TRBV6-1 and TRBJ1-6; 7 nucleotides line up with TRBD1. Sequencing used PBMCs, obtained before or after stereotactic body radiation therapy (not recorded which). The clonotype was recovered from a donor over 45 with non-small cell lung cancer. The CDR3 sequence is CASSRATGSYNSPLHF. The DNA of the CDR3 is TGTGCCAGCAGCCGAGCGACAGGGTCGTATAATTCACCCCTCCACTTT.